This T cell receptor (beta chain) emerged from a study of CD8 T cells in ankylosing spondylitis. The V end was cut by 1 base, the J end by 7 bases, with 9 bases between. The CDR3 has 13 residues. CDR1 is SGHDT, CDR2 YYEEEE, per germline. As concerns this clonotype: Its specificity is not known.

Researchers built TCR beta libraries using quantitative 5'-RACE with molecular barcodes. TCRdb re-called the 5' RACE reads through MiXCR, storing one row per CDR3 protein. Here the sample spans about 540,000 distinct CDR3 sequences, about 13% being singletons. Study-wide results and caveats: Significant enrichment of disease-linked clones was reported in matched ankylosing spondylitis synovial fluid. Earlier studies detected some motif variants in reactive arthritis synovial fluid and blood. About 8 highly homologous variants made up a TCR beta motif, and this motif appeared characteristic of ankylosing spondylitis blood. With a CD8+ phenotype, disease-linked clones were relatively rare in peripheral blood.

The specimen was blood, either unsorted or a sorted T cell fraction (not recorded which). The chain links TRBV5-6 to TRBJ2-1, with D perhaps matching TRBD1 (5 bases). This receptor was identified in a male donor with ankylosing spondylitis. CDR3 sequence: CASSLSQGNEQFF. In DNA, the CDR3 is TGTGCCAGCAGCTTGAGTCAGGGTAATGAGCAGTTCTTC.